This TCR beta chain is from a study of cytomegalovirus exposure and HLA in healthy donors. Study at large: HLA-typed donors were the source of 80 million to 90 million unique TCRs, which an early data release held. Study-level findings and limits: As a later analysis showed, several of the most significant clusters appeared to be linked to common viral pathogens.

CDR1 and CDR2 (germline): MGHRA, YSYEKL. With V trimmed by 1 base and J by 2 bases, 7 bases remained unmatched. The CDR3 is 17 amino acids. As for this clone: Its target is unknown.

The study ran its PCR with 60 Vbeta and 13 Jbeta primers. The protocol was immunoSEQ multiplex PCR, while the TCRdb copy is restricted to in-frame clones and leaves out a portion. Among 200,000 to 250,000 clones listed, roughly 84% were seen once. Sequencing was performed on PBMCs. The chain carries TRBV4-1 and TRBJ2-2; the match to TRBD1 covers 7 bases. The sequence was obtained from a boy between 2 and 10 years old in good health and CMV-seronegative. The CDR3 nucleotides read TGCGCCAGCAGCCAAGGCGGCAACAGGGGTAACACCGGGGAGCTGTTTTTT. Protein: CASSQGGNRGNTGELFF.